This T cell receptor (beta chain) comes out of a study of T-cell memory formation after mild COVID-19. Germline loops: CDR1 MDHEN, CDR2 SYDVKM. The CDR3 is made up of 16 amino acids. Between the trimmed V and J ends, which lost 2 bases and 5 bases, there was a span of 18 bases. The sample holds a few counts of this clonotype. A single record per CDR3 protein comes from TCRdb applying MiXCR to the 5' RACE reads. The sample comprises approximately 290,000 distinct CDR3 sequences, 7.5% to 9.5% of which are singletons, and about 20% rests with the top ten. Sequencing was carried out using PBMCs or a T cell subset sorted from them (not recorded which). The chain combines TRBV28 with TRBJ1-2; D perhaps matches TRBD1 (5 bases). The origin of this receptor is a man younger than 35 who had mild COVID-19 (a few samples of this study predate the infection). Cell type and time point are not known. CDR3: CASSLPGGRRMYGYTF. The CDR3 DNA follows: TGTGCCAGCAGTTTACCGGGGGGACGGCGTATGTATGGCTACACCTTC.